The clone carrying this T cell receptor (beta chain) was counted between two and nine times. The J segment lost 6 bases and the V segment lost 4 bases, leaving 13 bases of the junction unmatched. This CDR3 region has 15 residues. Germline V gene data show CDR1 as SGHDT and CDR2 as YYEEEE. This entry is derived from a study of T-cell reconstitution after alpha-beta-depleted transplantation in children. Library preparation (for TCRbeta) was performed with unique molecular identifiers. TCRdb re-called the PCR reads through MiXCR, storing one row per CDR3 protein. The data hold 500,000 to 600,000 distinct CDR3 sequences, with around 18% observed a single time.

This receptor was taken from a human donor who donated a stem cell graft to a child with acute lymphoblastic leukemia. The chain links TRBV5-6 to TRBJ2-7; 7 nucleotides line up with TRBD2. Material: PBMCs from the stem cell graft donor, obtained from the stem cell graft. The CDR3 sequence: CASSRGRARLSEQYF. In DNA form, the CDR3 reads TGTGCCAGCAGCCGAGGGAGGGCCAGACTCTCCGAGCAGTACTTC.